A single sample gave rise to the 26 T cell receptor beta chains below, sequenced in a study of early stage breast cancer tumors. This table comes from immunoSEQ multiplex PCR, and its TCRdb copy is limited to in-frame clones, with some not included. The repertoire holds around 78,000 clones, around four fifths seen once, with around 3.4% in the top ten. The sample was blood. The receptors stem from a person aged 55 to 70 with breast cancer.

The rearrangement links TRBV18 to TRBJ1-4; unclear D gene. The CDR3 is made up of 12 amino acids. Trimming took 6 bases from V and 8 from J, leaving 10 bases between them. Germline V CDR1 and CDR2: KGHSH, LQKENI. CDR3 region: CASSTGPEKLFF. The CDR3 DNA is TGTGCCAGCTCCACGGGTCCCGAAAAACTGTTTTTT.

J is TRBJ1-5 and V is TRBV4-3; D is unclear. The germline V gene encodes CDR1 LGHNA and CDR2 YSLEER. Trimming removed 0 bases at V and 11 bases at J, with 11 bases between. The CDR3 is made up of 13 amino acids. The CDR3, as DNA: TGCGCCAGCAGCCAAGAGGTGTCTCTGGCCCAGCATTTT. It is translated as CASSQEVSLAQHF.

The rearrangement links TRBV5-1 to TRBJ2-2; 11 nucleotides match TRBD1. Germline-derived CDR1 and CDR2 are SGHRS and YFSETQ. The CDR3 is 16 residues long. Trimming removed 4 bases from V and 5 bases from J; junction bases left unmatched: 7. The CDR3: CASSIRTGGATGELFF. The CDR3 DNA follows: TGCGCCAGCAGCATTCGGACAGGGGGCGCAACCGGGGAGCTGTTTTTT.

This clone was recorded only once. The rearrangement links TRBV11-3 to TRBJ2-7; D perhaps matches TRBD2 (5 bases). V was pared by 5 bases and J by 2 bases, with 10 bases between. This CDR3 spans 13 amino acids. Germline values: CDR1 SGHNT, CDR2 YENEEA. The CDR3 spells CASSRGPAYEQYF. CDR3 bases: TGTGCCAGCAGCCGGGGTCCTGCCTACGAGCAGTACTTC.

CDR3 loop: CASSQLMTGLDYNEQFF. The CDR3 region has the DNA TGTGCCAGCAGCCAGCTTATGACAGGGTTGGACTACAATGAGCAGTTCTTC. The chain links TRBV4-2 to TRBJ2-1; 7 positions match TRBD1. Germline V gives CDR1 LGHNA, CDR2 YNFKEQ. The ends lost 3 bases at V and 3 bases at J; junction bases unmatched: 11. The CDR3 extends over 17 amino acids.

This clone was seen just once. The chain has TRBV29-1 and TRBJ1-1, with unresolved D. The CDR3 has 13 amino acids. V lost 2 bases to trimming and J lost 0 bases, with 7 bases between them. The germline CDR1 and CDR2 sequences are SQVTM and ANQGSEA. CDR3: CSVEIGMNTEAFF. CDR3 coding DNA: TGCAGCGTTGAAATCGGAATGAACACTGAAGCTTTCTTT.

CDR3 nucleotide sequence: TGTGCCAGCAGCCAAGATTCCGGGACAGCCTACAATGAGCAGTTCTTC. Its protein is CASSQDSGTAYNEQFF. The chain carries TRBV4-2 and TRBJ2-1; 7 bases align to TRBD1. V lost 0 bases, J lost 2 bases, and 4 bases stayed unmatched. CDR3 length equals 16 residues. CDR1 LGHNA and CDR2 YNFKEQ come from the germline V gene.

This sequence joins TRBV28 and TRBJ1-2; D remains unclear. Germline-derived CDR1 and CDR2 are MDHEN and SYDVKM. The CDR3 totals 13 residues. Deletions cut 4 bases from V and 0 bases from J, with 6 bases between. CDR3 nucleotides: TGTGCCAGCAGTTACGGTGCTAACTATGGCTACACCTTC. Protein sequence: CASSYGANYGYTF.

The chain employs TRBV9 and TRBJ1-2; D not certain. The CDR3 contains 15 residues. V lost 4 bases and J lost 8, with 21 bases in between. Per the germline V gene, CDR1 is SGDLS and CDR2 is YYNGEE. The CDR3 sequence is CASSSSPRVLEGYTF. CDR3 sequence (DNA): TGTGCCAGCAGCTCCTCCCCACGGGTCCTCGAGGGCTACACCTTC.

The chain links TRBV19 to TRBJ1-2, with 10 bases identical to TRBD1. Unmatched junction bases numbered 6, after V lost 4 bases and J lost 4 bases. This CDR3 contains 15 residues. The germline CDR1 and CDR2 sequences are LNHDA and SQIVND (reference sequence). The CDR3 DNA is TGTGCCAGTAGTACTACGGGACAGGGGATCTATGGCTACACCTTC. Its translation: CASSTTGQGIYGYTF.

The table lists this clone with a count of one. V usage is TRBV5-8 and J usage is TRBJ2-7, with 7 nucleotides matching TRBD1. The V and J ends lost 0 bases and 4 bases, in that order; junction bases with no gene match: 4. Germline V gene sequence: CDR1 SGHTS, CDR2 YDEGEE. The CDR3 length is 14 residues. This CDR3 reads CASSLVRGLYEQYF. The CDR3 nucleotides read TGTGCCAGCAGCTTGGTTAGGGGGCTGTACGAGCAGTACTTC.

V gene TRBV6-1 combines with J gene TRBJ2-7; 9 bases are shared with TRBD1. This CDR3 region has 13 residues. The germline gives CDR1 MNHNS, CDR2 SASEGT. The V and J ends lost 8 bases and 3 bases, in that order; junction bases with no gene match: 5. CDR3 in DNA: TGTGCCAGCCGACAGGGGGGAAACTACGAGCAGTACTTC. Translating gives CASRQGGNYEQYF.

This chain joins TRBV9 and TRBJ2-7; 7 bases are a match to TRBD1. The V and J ends lost 0 bases and 7 bases, in that order; junction bases with no gene match: 4. This CDR3 is built from 13 residues. Germline V gives CDR1 SGDLS, CDR2 YYNGEE. For the CDR3, the DNA is TGTGCCAGCAGCGTAGAAGGGGGCGGGGAGCAGTACTTC. Translating it yields CASSVEGGGEQYF.

The sample holds one count of this clone. This chain joins TRBV5-8 and TRBJ2-1; no reliable D call. This CDR3 region has 14 residues. CDR1 and CDR2 from the germline V gene are SGHTS and YDEGEE. V lost 7 bases, J lost 9 bases, and 20 bases lay in between. The CDR3, as DNA: TGTGCCAGCGGATCAGACACCCAGATAGGTGAGCAGTTCTTC. Encoded protein: CASGSDTQIGEQFF.

The rearrangement links TRBV7-8 to TRBJ2-5, with D unresolved. Germline V lookup: CDR1 SGHVS, CDR2 FQNEAQ. The CDR3 totals 14 residues. V lost 1 base, J lost 1 base, and 7 bases lay in between. The CDR3 region is CASSLVGIQETQYF. The CDR3 nucleotides read TGTGCCAGCAGCTTAGTAGGGATCCAAGAGACCCAGTACTTC.

V gene TRBV7-3 combines with J gene TRBJ2-2, with no clear D. The germline V and J ends were trimmed by 2 bases and 6 bases, with 7 bases remaining between them. This CDR3 contains 13 residues. Germline V gene data show CDR1 as SGHTA and CDR2 as FQGTGA. CDR3 in amino acids: CASSLVVAGELFF. The CDR3 coding sequence is TGTGCCAGCAGCTTAGTCGTCGCCGGGGAGCTGTTTTTT.

V usage is TRBV9 and J usage is TRBJ2-3; 7 nucleotides align to TRBD2. This CDR3 region has 16 residues. Per germline, CDR1 SGDLS and CDR2 YYNGEE. The junction had 5 bases not matched to a gene; V was cut back by 0 bases and J by 1 base. In DNA, the CDR3 is TGTGCCAGCAGCGTAGGAGGAACTAGCGGCACAGATACGCAGTATTTT. It encodes CASSVGGTSGTDTQYF.

The CDR3 region has the DNA TGTGCCAGCACCCCTACCGGTCAGGTTAGCAATCAGCCCCAGCATTTT. Encoded protein: CASTPTGQVSNQPQHF. This sequence joins TRBV7-8 and TRBJ1-5; D unclear. The CDR3 runs to 16 residues. V lost 7 bases and J 0 bases, leaving 16 bases between the germline ends. Germline loops: CDR1 SGHVS, CDR2 FQNEAQ. The full variable domain, with the rest looked up from reference TRBV7-8 and TRBJ1-5, is GAGVSQSPRYKVAKRGQDVALRCDPISGHVSLFWYQQALGQGPEFLTYFQNEAQLDKSGLPSDRFFAERPEGSVSTLKIQRTQQEDSAVYLCASTPTGQVSNQPQHFGDGTRLSIL.

This clone is a singleton in its sample. CDR3 nucleotides: TGCGCCAGCAGCTTGGGGGCCCGCACAGATACGCAGTATTTT. This sequence encodes CASSLGARTDTQYF. The chain links TRBV5-1 to TRBJ2-3; D not resolved. Deletions cut 0 bases from V and 1 base from J, with 6 bases between. This CDR3 spans 14 amino acids. Germline V gene data show CDR1 as SGHRS and CDR2 as YFSETQ.

V gene TRBV7-8 combines with J gene TRBJ1-3; 11 bases map to TRBD1. The junction had 2 bases not matched to a gene; V was cut back by 3 bases and J by 4 bases. The V gene's germline CDR1 is SGHVS and CDR2 FQNEAQ. The CDR3 length is 15 residues. CDR3 residues: CASSLGQGGGNTIYF. DNA for the CDR3: TGTGCCAGCAGCTTGGGACAGGGGGGGGGAAACACCATATATTTT. The full variable domain, its missing parts supplied by reference TRBV7-8 and TRBJ1-3, is GAGVSQSPRYKVAKRGQDVALRCDPISGHVSLFWYQQALGQGPEFLTYFQNEAQLDKSGLPSDRFFAERPEGSVSTLKIQRTQQEDSAVYLCASSLGQGGGNTIYFGEGSWLTVV.

This chain connects TRBV15 to TRBJ2-3; D is undetermined. The germline CDR1 and CDR2 sequences are LNHNV and YYDKDF (reference sequence). The CDR3 runs to 15 residues. V was shortened by 0 bases and J by 2 bases, with 9 bases between the two germline ends. The CDR3 DNA sequence: TGTGCCACCAGCAGAGAAAACATCCTCACAGATACGCAGTATTTT. Translating gives CATSRENILTDTQYF. The entire variable domain, with the rest obtained from reference TRBV15 and TRBJ2-3, is as follows: DAMVIQNPRYQVTQFGKPVTLSCSQTLNHNVMYWYQQKSSQAPKLLFHYYDKDFNNEADTPDNFQSRRPNTSFCFLDIRSPGLGDTAMYLCATSRENILTDTQYFGPGTRLTVL.

The chain employs TRBV5-6 and TRBJ2-7; the D is unclear. Germline V CDR1 and CDR2: SGHDT, YYEEEE. CDR3 length equals 14 residues. V lost 0 bases, J lost 5 bases, and 12 bases lay in between. CDR3 in amino acids: CASSLGIVVHEQYF. The CDR3 DNA is TGTGCCAGCAGCTTGGGTATAGTAGTCCACGAGCAGTACTTC.

A remark on this clone: This same CDR3 is encoded by further DNA sequences in the sample. V usage is TRBV2 and J usage is TRBJ2-5; the match to TRBD2 covers 12 bases. J gave up 1 base and V 4 bases, and 1 base lay outside the gene matches. In germline, CDR1 is SNHLY, CDR2 FYNNEI. The CDR3 sequence is 15 residues long. The CDR3 is CASSGGLAGQETQYF. For the CDR3, the DNA is TGTGCCAGCAGTGGGGGACTAGCGGGCCAAGAGACCCAGTACTTC. Full variable domain (missing parts from reference TRBV2 and TRBJ2-5): EPEVTQTPSHQVTQMGQEVILRCVPISNHLYFYWYRQILGQKVEFLVSFYNNEISEKSEIFDDQFSVERPDGSNFTLKIRSTKLEDSAMYFCASSGGLAGQETQYFGPGTRLLVL.

This clone has only a few counts. The chain links TRBV2 to TRBJ1-2, with 9 bases lining up with TRBD1. This CDR3 is 14 amino acids long. J gave up 4 bases and V 6 bases, and 6 bases lay outside the gene matches. The germline CDR1 and CDR2 sequences are SNHLY and FYNNEI. CDR3 sequence reads: CASRITGGAYGYTF. As DNA, the CDR3 is TGTGCCAGCAGGATTACAGGGGGCGCCTATGGCTACACCTTC.

This clone was seen a handful of times. The chain joins TRBV14 to TRBJ2-1, with unresolved D. The CDR3 covers 16 residues. V lost 4 bases and J lost 0, with 13 bases in between. CDR1 SGHDN and CDR2 FVKESK come from the germline V gene. CDR3: CASSLHYPSSYNEQFF. The CDR3 nucleotides are TGTGCCAGCAGCCTACACTACCCGAGCTCCTACAATGAGCAGTTCTTC.

The chain couples TRBV11-2 to TRBJ1-2, with D uncertain. V was cut by 4 bases and J by 8 bases, with 20 bases left in between. Germline CDR1 and CDR2: SGHAT and FQNNGV. The CDR3 has 15 amino acids. CDR3 sequence reads: CASSSLVTEGRGYTF. For the CDR3, the DNA is TGTGCCAGCAGCTCCCTCGTGACGGAGGGAAGGGGCTACACCTTC.